The sequence of this TCR beta chain was determined in a study of blood T cell repertoires in COVID-19. Study-wide context: Material from acute and convalescent COVID-19 was sourced from the United States, Italy and Spain. T cells, B-cell-depleted T cells, or PBMCs supplied cDNA or gDNA.

The length of the CDR3 is 15 residues. CDR1 and CDR2 from the germline V gene are LNHDA and SQIVND (reference sequence). V dropped 1 base and J dropped 1 base, with 8 bases sitting between them. TCRdb keeps only in-frame clones here, not all; method: immunoSEQ multiplex PCR. The table lists approximately 300,000 clones, roughly 90% of them singletons. J is TRBJ1-5 and V is TRBV19; a possible D gene is TRBD1 (5 bases). This receptor was taken from a man younger than 30 who had recovered from COVID-19. Sample: peripheral blood. The CDR3 region has the DNA TGTGCCAGTAGTATAGGGGGCCGCAGCAATCAGCCCCAGCATTTT. Its translation is CASSIGGRSNQPQHF. Supplemented by reference TRBV19 and TRBJ1-5, the full variable domain reads DGGITQSPKYLFRKEGQNVTLSCEQNLNHDAMYWYRQDPGQGLRLIYYSQIVNDFQKGDIAEGYSVSREKKESFPLTVTSAQKNPTAFYLCASSIGGRSNQPQHFGDGTRLSIL.